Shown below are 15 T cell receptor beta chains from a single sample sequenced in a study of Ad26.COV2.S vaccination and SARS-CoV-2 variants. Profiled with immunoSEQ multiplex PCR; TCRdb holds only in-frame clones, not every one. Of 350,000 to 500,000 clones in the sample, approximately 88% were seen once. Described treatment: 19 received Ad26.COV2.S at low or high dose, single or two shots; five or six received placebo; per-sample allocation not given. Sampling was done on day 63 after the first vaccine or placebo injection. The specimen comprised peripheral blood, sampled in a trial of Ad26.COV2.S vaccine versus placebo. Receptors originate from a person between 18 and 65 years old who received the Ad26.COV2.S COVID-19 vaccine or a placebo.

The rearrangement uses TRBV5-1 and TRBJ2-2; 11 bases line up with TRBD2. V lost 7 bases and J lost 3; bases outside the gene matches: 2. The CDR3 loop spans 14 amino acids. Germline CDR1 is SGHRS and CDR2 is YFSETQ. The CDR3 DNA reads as TGCGCCAGCGGGACTAGCGGAGACACCGGGGAGCTGTTTTTT. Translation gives CASGTSGDTGELFF.

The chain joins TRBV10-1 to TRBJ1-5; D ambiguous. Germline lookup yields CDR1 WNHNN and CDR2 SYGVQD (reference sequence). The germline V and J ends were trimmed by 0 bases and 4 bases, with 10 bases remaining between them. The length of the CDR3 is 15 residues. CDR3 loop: CASSESEGGNQPQHF. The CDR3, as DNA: TGCGCCAGCAGTGAGTCCGAGGGTGGGAATCAGCCCCAGCATTTT.

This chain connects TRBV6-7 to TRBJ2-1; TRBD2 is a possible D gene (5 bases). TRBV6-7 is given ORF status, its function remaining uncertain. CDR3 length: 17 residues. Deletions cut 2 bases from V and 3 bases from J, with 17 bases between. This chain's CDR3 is CASSYPRVSDNYNEQFF. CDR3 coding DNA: TGTGCCAGCAGTTACCCTCGCGTTAGCGATAACTACAATGAGCAGTTCTTC.

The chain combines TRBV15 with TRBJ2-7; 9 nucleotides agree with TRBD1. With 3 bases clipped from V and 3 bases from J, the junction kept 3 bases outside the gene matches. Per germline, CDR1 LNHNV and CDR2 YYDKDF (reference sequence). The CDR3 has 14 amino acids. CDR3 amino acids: CATSRDRGIYEQYF. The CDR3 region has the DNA TGTGCCACCAGCAGGGACAGGGGAATCTACGAGCAGTACTTC.

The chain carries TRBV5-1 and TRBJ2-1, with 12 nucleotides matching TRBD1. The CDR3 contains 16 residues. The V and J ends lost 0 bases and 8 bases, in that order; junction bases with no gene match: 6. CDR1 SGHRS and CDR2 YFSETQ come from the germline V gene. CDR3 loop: CASSLEGTGGWDEQFF. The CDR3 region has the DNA TGCGCCAGCAGCTTGGAGGGGACAGGGGGCTGGGATGAGCAGTTCTTC.

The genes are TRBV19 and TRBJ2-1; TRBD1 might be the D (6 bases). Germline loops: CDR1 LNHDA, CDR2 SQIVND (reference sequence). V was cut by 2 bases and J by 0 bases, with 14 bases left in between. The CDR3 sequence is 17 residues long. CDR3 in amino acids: CASSISRQVSSYNEQFF. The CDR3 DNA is TGTGCCAGTAGTATAAGTCGACAGGTTAGCTCCTACAATGAGCAGTTCTTC.

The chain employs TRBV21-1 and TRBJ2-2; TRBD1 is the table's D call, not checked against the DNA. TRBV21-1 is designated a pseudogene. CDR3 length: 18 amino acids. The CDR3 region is CASSKGLRDRVHTGELFF. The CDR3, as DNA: TGTGCCAGCAGCAAAGGGCTCCGGGACAGGGTACACACCGGGGAGCTGTTTTTT.

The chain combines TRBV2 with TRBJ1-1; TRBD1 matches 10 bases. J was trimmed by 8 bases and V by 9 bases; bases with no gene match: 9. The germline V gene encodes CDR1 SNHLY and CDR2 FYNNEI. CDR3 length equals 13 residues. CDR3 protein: CARRDRGGVEAFF. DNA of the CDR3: TGTGCCAGACGGGACAGGGGAGGAGTGGAAGCTTTCTTT.

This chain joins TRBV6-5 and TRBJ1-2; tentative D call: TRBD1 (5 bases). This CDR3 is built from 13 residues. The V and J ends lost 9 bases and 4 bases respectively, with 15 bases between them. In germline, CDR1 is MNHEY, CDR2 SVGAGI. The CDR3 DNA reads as TGTGCCAGTCTCAGGCAGGGAACCTATGGCTACACCTTC. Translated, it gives CASLRQGTYGYTF.

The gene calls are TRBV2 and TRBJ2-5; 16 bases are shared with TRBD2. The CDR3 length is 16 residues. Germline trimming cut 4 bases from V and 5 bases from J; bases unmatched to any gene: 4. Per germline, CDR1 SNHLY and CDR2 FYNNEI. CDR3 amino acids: CASSAGTSGGGETQYF. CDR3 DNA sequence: TGTGCCAGCAGTGCAGGGACTAGCGGGGGGGGCGAGACCCAGTACTTC.

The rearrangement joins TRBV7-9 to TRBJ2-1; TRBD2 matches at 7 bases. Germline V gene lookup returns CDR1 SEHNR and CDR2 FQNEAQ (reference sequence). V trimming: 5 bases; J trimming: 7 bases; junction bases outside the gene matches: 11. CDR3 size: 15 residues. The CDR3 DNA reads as TGTGCCAGCAGCCGGGACGGGGGGTCTCAAAATGAGCAGTTCTTC. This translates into CASSRDGGSQNEQFF.

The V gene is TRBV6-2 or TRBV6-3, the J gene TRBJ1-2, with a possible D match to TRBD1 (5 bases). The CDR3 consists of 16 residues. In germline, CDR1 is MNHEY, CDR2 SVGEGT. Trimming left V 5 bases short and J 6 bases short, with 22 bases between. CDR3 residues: CASSRGPIPPLNGYTF. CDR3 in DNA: TGTGCCAGCAGTCGGGGACCTATCCCCCCACTGAATGGCTACACCTTC.

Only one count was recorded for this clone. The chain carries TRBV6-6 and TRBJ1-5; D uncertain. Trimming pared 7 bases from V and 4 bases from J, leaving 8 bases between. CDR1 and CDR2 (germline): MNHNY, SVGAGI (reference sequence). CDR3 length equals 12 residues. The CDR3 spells CASTSGNQPQHF. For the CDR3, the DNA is TGTGCCAGCACATCCGGGAATCAGCCCCAGCATTTT.

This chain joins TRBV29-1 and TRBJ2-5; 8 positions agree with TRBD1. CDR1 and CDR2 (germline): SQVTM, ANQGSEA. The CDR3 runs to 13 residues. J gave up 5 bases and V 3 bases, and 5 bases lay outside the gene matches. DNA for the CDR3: TGCAGCGTTGAGGCCAGGGGGCCGGAGACCCAGTACTTC. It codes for CSVEARGPETQYF.

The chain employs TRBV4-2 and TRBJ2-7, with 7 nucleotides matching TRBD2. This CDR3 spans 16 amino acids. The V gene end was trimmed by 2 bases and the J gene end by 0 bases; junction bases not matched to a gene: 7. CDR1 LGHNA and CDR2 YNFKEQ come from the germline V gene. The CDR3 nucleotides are TGTGCCAGCAGCCAAAGCGGGGACTTCTCCTCCTACGAGCAGTACTTC. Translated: CASSQSGDFSSYEQYF.